Each of the 10 T cell receptor beta chains below was sequenced from the same sample in a study of long-term antiretroviral therapy in people with HIV (dated by TCRdb to the early 2020s). Sequencing of the TRB variable region was done with the immunoSEQ hsTCRB v3.0 assay at survey level resolution. TCRdb's version of the immuneACCESS table is confined to in-frame rearrangements and falls short of the full clone set. An unresolved V gene accounts for under half of the shortfall where checked; the remainder is of unknown origin. Counted in this sample were approximately 15,000 clones; 88% of them appeared once. The ten most abundant clones make up approximately 12% of the sample. The specimen comprised unsorted PBMCs, sampled 6.9 years after starting antiretroviral therapy. These receptors were obtained from a man in his fifties with HIV.

The chain combines TRBV5-4 with TRBJ1-2, with no clear D. V gave up 4 bases and J gave up 2 bases, with 12 bases separating them. The CDR3 has 14 residues. Germline-derived CDR1 and CDR2 are SGHNT and YYREEE (reference sequence). The CDR3 bases are TGTGCCAGCAGCCTCGGTGGATCCAACTATGGCTACACCTTC. This encodes CASSLGGSNYGYTF.

The V call is TRBV11-3, the J call TRBJ2-2; 9 nucleotides align to TRBD1. Germline loops: CDR1 SGHNT, CDR2 YENEEA. The V gene end was trimmed by 4 bases and the J gene end by 4 bases; junction bases not matched to a gene: 4. The CDR3 has 15 amino acids. The DNA of the CDR3 is TGTGCCAGCAGCTCGGGACAGGGTCCCACCGGGGAGCTGTTTTTT. Translating gives CASSSGQGPTGELFF.

V is TRBV7-9 and J is TRBJ2-7; 7 nucleotides line up with TRBD2. The V segment lost 5 bases and the J segment 0 bases; nucleotides outside the gene matches: 7. The germline V gene encodes CDR1 SEHNR and CDR2 FQNEAQ (reference sequence). This CDR3 spans 15 amino acids. CDR3 DNA: TGTGCCAGCAGCCCTTTTGCTAGCGGCTCCTACGAGCAGTACTTC. Translating it yields CASSPFASGSYEQYF.

This clone was observed a handful of times. The chain links TRBV7-9 to TRBJ2-1; D might be TRBD2 (7 bases). This CDR3 is built from 19 residues. Germline V gene sequence: CDR1 SEHNR, CDR2 FQNEAQ (reference sequence). Trimming stripped 5 bases from V and 4 bases from J, with 27 bases between. CDR3 loop: CASSPYTREVSGTYNEQFF. For the CDR3, the DNA is TGTGCCAGCAGCCCATATACCCGGGAGGTGTCGGGGACATACAATGAGCAGTTCTTC.

The rearrangement links TRBV14 to TRBJ2-6, with D unclear. The CDR3 extends over 13 amino acids. Looked up from germline, CDR1 is SGHDN and CDR2 is FVKESK. Trimming left V 1 base short and J 2 bases short, with 0 bases between. CDR3 sequence: CASSQAGANVLTF. The CDR3 DNA sequence: TGTGCCAGCAGCCAAGCTGGGGCCAACGTCCTGACTTTC.

The chain carries TRBV14 and TRBJ2-3, with D uncertain. V was clipped by 2 bases and J by 6 bases, with 9 bases between them. This CDR3 contains 13 residues. Germline-derived CDR1 and CDR2 are SGHDN and FVKESK. CDR3 sequence reads: CASSQYRTDTQYF. The CDR3 region has the DNA TGTGCCAGCAGCCAATATCGGACGGATACGCAGTATTTT.

The rearrangement joins TRBV7-9 to TRBJ2-1, with D perhaps assigned TRBD1 or TRBD2 (5 bases each). The CDR3 length is 14 residues. The ends were cut back, 4 bases at V and 9 bases at J, with 16 bases in the middle. Per the germline V gene, CDR1 is SEHNR and CDR2 is FQNEAQ (reference sequence). CDR3 in amino acids: CASSSWSNGGEQFF. CDR3 DNA: TGTGCCAGCAGCTCGTGGTCCAATGGGGGTGAGCAGTTCTTC.

This chain connects TRBV4-2 to TRBJ2-3; the D is unclear. This CDR3 is 14 amino acids long. CDR1 and CDR2 (germline): LGHNA, YNFKEQ. V was cut by 0 bases and J by 10 bases, with 14 bases left in between. The CDR3 sequence: CASSQELDWHSQYF. CDR3 nucleotide sequence: TGTGCCAGCAGCCAAGAATTGGATTGGCACTCGCAGTATTTT.

The chain links TRBV4-3 to TRBJ2-7; 11 nucleotides line up with TRBD1. Trimming removed 3 bases from V and 6 bases from J; junction bases left unmatched: 7. Germline V gene sequence: CDR1 LGHNA, CDR2 YSLEER. The CDR3 totals 15 residues. CDR3 nucleotide sequence: TGCGCCAGCAGCCAGACCGGGACAGGGGGATCCGAGCAGTACTTC. This encodes CASSQTGTGGSEQYF.

This clone has only a few counts. The chain employs TRBV7-2 and TRBJ2-3; TRBD1 agrees at 8 bases. V shed 0 bases, J shed 4 bases, and the junction held 3 bases outside the gene matches. CDR1 and CDR2 from the germline V gene are SGHTA and FQGNSA. The CDR3 is made up of 15 amino acids. CDR3 nucleotides: TGTGCCAGCAGCTTAGCGGACAGGGCCGCAGATACGCAGTATTTT. Its translation is CASSLADRAADTQYF.